These 12 T cell receptor beta chains were all obtained from the same sample, sequenced in a study of shared clonotypes between healthy human individuals. The protocol was immunoSEQ multiplex PCR, while the TCRdb copy is restricted to in-frame clones and leaves out a portion. The table has just over 2,000,000 clones, approximately 95% seen once. Naive CD8 isolation took CD45RO-negative cells positively selected for CCR7 and excluded terminally differentiated effector memory CD45RA+ cells. Sequencing was done on a sample of naive CD8+ T cells sorted from blood. The source is a man aged 18 to 29 in good health.

As DNA, the CDR3 is TGTGCCAGCAACCTGCGAGGGAACACTGAAGCTTTCTTT. Its protein product is CASNLRGNTEAFF. The chain joins TRBV7-2 to TRBJ1-1, with unresolved D. V lost 7 bases, J lost 1 base, and 10 bases lay in between. There are 13 residues in the CDR3. Germline-derived CDR1 and CDR2 are SGHTA and FQGNSA. The whole variable domain, remainder taken from reference TRBV7-2 and TRBJ1-1, is GAGVSQSPSNKVTEKGKDVELRCDPISGHTALYWYRQSLGQGLEFLIYFQGNSAPDKSGLPSDRFSAERTGGSVSTLTIQRTQQEDSAVYLCASNLRGNTEAFFGQGTRLTVV.

The J gene is TRBJ2-3, the V gene TRBV4-3; 10 bases fit TRBD2. The CDR3 runs to 18 residues. Per the germline V gene, CDR1 is LGHNA and CDR2 is YSLEER. J gave up 0 bases and V 0 bases, and 6 bases lay outside the gene matches. The CDR3 DNA follows: TGCGCCAGCAGCCAAGATTTACTAGCGGGACTTAGCACAGATACGCAGTATTTT. This translates into CASSQDLLAGLSTDTQYF.

This rearrangement joins TRBV19 to TRBJ2-7; D may be TRBD1 or TRBD2 (5 bases each). This CDR3 spans 13 amino acids. The V end lost 9 bases, the J end lost 6 bases, and 18 bases lay between the germline ends. The germline gives CDR1 LNHDA, CDR2 SQIVND (reference sequence). The CDR3 nucleotides are TGTGCCAGCCTAACCCGCAGGGACCTCGAGCAGTACTTC. It encodes CASLTRRDLEQYF. Full variable domain (remainder filled in from reference TRBV19 and TRBJ2-7): DGGITQSPKYLFRKEGQNVTLSCEQNLNHDAMYWYRQDPGQGLRLIYYSQIVNDFQKGDIAEGYSVSREKKESFPLTVTSAQKNPTAFYLCASLTRRDLEQYFGPGTRLTVT.

This clone appeared once. One end of the junction fails to match germline, which may point to a read error. CDR3 residues: CASSFLSGGYDQFF. The CDR3 DNA is TGCGCCAGCAGCTTTTTGAGCGGGGGGTATGATCAGTTCTTC. The chain couples TRBV5-1 to TRBJ2-1; 9 bases are a match to TRBD2. This CDR3 has 14 residues. Germline V gene lookup returns CDR1 SGHRS and CDR2 YFSETQ.

The gene calls are TRBV11-2 and TRBJ2-2; TRBD2 aligns across 7 bases. CDR3 length equals 16 residues. With 6 bases clipped from V and 2 bases from J, the junction kept 9 bases outside the gene matches. From germline, CDR1 is SGHAT and CDR2 FQNNGV. In nucleotides, the CDR3 is TGTGCCAGCAGTCTGATGCCGGGGGGTAACACCGGGGAGCTGTTTTTT. It yields the protein CASSLMPGGNTGELFF.

V is TRBV5-1 and J is TRBJ2-7, with D hard to call. The CDR3 is 13 amino acids. CDR1 and CDR2 from the germline V gene are SGHRS and YFSETQ. The V gene lost 2 bases and the J gene lost 3 bases, with 9 bases spanning the gap. CDR3 loop: CASSFSLDYEQYF. Written as DNA, the CDR3 is TGCGCCAGCAGCTTCTCTTTGGACTACGAGCAGTACTTC.

This clone was detected once. The V call is TRBV7-2, the J call TRBJ2-5; the D gene is possibly TRBD2 (6 bases). V was trimmed by 2 bases and J by 0 bases, leaving 13 bases between them. CDR3 size: 16 residues. Looked up from germline, CDR1 is SGHTA and CDR2 is FQGNSA. The DNA for the CDR3 is TGTGCCAGCAGCTTATCGGCAGGGACTTACCAAGAGACCCAGTACTTC. Its protein is CASSLSAGTYQETQYF.

The chain recombines TRBV4-1 with TRBJ1-2; 8 bases match TRBD1. Germline CDR1 reads MGHRA; CDR2 reads YSYEKL. The J segment lost 6 bases and the V segment lost 0 bases, leaving 0 bases of the junction unmatched. The CDR3 length is 13 residues. CDR3 in amino acids: CASSQEDRDGYTF. CDR3 DNA: TGCGCCAGCAGCCAAGAGGACAGGGATGGCTACACCTTC.

The genes are TRBV6-1 and TRBJ1-6, with D possibly being TRBD1 (6 bases). Germline V gene data show CDR1 as MNHNS and CDR2 as SASEGT. V lost 3 bases, J lost 7 bases, and 22 bases lay in between. The length of the CDR3 is 18 residues. CDR3 bases: TGTGCCAGCAGTGAGTTCCAGACAGGTGGAGGGTTGAATTCACCCCTCCACTTT. Amino acids: CASSEFQTGGGLNSPLHF.

To note about this clone: One end of the junction varies from germline; a read error may be responsible. This sequence joins TRBV25-1 and TRBJ1-2; tentatively, D is TRBD1 (5 bases). Germline lookup yields CDR1 MGHDK and CDR2 SYGVNS. The CDR3 totals 15 residues. Written as DNA, the CDR3 is TGTGCCATCAGTGAATATCTTACGGGGACGGGCGGCTACACCTTC. Encoded protein: CAISEYLTGTGGYTF.

The chain joins TRBV28 to TRBJ2-5, with TRBD2 matching 11 bases. V shed 8 bases, J shed 4 bases, and the junction held 12 bases outside the gene matches. This CDR3 contains 16 residues. CDR1 and CDR2 from the germline V gene are MDHEN and SYDVKM. The CDR3 region has the DNA TGTGCCAGCGAGGTCCGGGCTAGCGGGGGGAGAGAGACCCAGTACTTC. Amino acid sequence: CASEVRASGGRETQYF.

This chain connects TRBV7-9 to TRBJ1-1; maybe TRBD1 (6 bases). The V gene's germline CDR1 is SEHNR and CDR2 FQNEAQ (reference sequence). Trimming pared 0 bases from V and 4 bases from J, leaving 12 bases between. The length of the CDR3 is 15 residues. The CDR3 reads CASSLAQGGGTEAFF. The CDR3 DNA follows: TGTGCCAGCAGCTTAGCTCAGGGAGGGGGCACTGAAGCTTTCTTT.